These 27 T cell receptor beta chains originate from one sample sequenced in a study of human T cells and chemical hapten exposure. MiXCR, run by TCRdb on the RACE reads, gives a single entry per CDR3 protein. The sample yields approximately 52,000 distinct CDR3 sequences, roughly 10% seen once. Sample time point: pre-sensitization, week 0. The treatment is: therapeutic diphenylcyclopropenone sensitization with weekly scalp DPC. Unfractionated whole blood yielded the extracted total RNA. The sequenced sample was whole blood, obtained in connection with sensitization to the hapten diphenylcyclopropenone (DPC). The origin of the receptors is a woman aged 25-40 years with alopecia areata. Some clones in this sample may be carry-over from other donors' samples.

This clonotype was detected a few times. This chain links TRBV2 with TRBJ1-6; no clear D gene. Germline loops: CDR1 SNHLY, CDR2 FYNNEI. Trimming left V 6 bases short and J 0 bases short, with 3 bases between. The CDR3 is 13 residues long. CDR3 region: CASRGSYNSPLHF. The CDR3, as DNA: TGTGCCAGCAGGGGCTCCTATAATTCACCCCTCCACTTT.

The chain has TRBV29-1 and TRBJ2-7, with no clear D. The CDR3 sequence is 11 residues long. Trimming pared 7 bases from V and 3 bases from J, leaving 10 bases between. In germline, CDR1 is SQVTM, CDR2 ANQGSEA. The CDR3 here is CSAAHDYEQYF. DNA for the CDR3: TGCAGCGCTGCCCACGACTACGAGCAGTACTTC.

This clonotype was seen a handful of times. The genes are TRBV7-9 and TRBJ2-5; D unresolved. CDR3 length: 15 residues. V was pared by 3 bases and J by 0 bases, with 11 bases between. Germline lookup yields CDR1 SEHNR and CDR2 FQNEAQ (reference sequence). The CDR3 DNA follows: TGTGCCAGCAGCTTGGGCCCGATGTACCAAGAGACCCAGTACTTC. It yields the protein CASSLGPMYQETQYF.

The table lists this clonotype with many counts. V usage is TRBV29-1 and J usage is TRBJ2-6; D unresolved. With 2 bases removed from V and 0 bases from J, the gap between germline ends came to 8 bases. This CDR3 comprises 15 residues. CDR1 and CDR2 from the germline V gene are SQVTM and ANQGSEA. The chain's CDR3 is CSVESPGSGANVLTF. Written as DNA, the CDR3 is TGCAGCGTTGAATCCCCTGGCTCTGGGGCCAACGTCCTGACTTTC.

The table lists this clonotype with many counts. The gene calls are TRBV20-1 and TRBJ2-6; D call uncertain. This CDR3 spans 14 amino acids. V gave up 3 bases and J gave up 8 bases, with 14 bases separating them. Germline loops: CDR1 DFQATT, CDR2 SNEGSKA (reference sequence). In DNA, the CDR3 is TGCAGTGCTAGCCGAACCGGGTCCACCAACGTCCTGACTTTC. Translation gives CSASRTGSTNVLTF.

J is TRBJ2-1 and V is TRBV6-6; either TRBD1 or TRBD2 may supply D (6 bases each). The CDR3 has 14 residues. The germline gives CDR1 MNHNY, CDR2 SVGAGI (reference sequence). The V end was cut by 8 bases, the J end by 10 bases, with 21 bases between. CDR3 sequence (DNA): TGTGCCAGCGCCTCCTTGGGGGGCCCAGGGGAGCAGTTCTTC. It encodes CASASLGGPGEQFF.

In this sample, this clonotype turned up many times. This sequence joins TRBV5-1 and TRBJ2-3, with D perhaps being TRBD1 or TRBD2 (5 bases each). This CDR3 is built from 14 residues. Germline CDR1 and CDR2: SGHRS and YFSETQ. V was shortened by 2 bases and J by 2 bases, with 9 bases between the two germline ends. This CDR3 is CASSLGTVTDTQYF. In nucleotides, the CDR3 is TGCGCCAGCAGCTTAGGGACCGTCACAGATACGCAGTATTTT.

The rearrangement links TRBV5-1 to TRBJ2-7; 9 bases align to TRBD2. The CDR3 totals 14 residues. Trimming took 4 bases from V and 5 from J; bases not matched to a gene: 7. Germline values: CDR1 SGHRS, CDR2 YFSETQ. The CDR3 is CASSTSGGTDEQYF. CDR3 DNA sequence: TGCGCCAGCAGCACGAGCGGGGGGACCGACGAGCAGTACTTC. The whole variable domain, remainder taken from reference TRBV5-1 and TRBJ2-7, is KAGVTQTPRYLIKTRGQQVTLSCSPISGHRSVSWYQQTPGQGLQFLFEYFSETQRNKGNFPGRFSGRQFSNSRSEMNVSTLELGDSALYLCASSTSGGTDEQYFGPGTRLTVT.

This clonotype was observed a few times. The chain recombines TRBV10-2 with TRBJ2-3, with a weak D call TRBD1 (6 bases). V dropped 6 bases and J dropped 5 bases, with 12 bases sitting between them. CDR1 and CDR2 from the germline V gene are WSHSY and SAAADI. The CDR3 extends over 13 amino acids. This chain's CDR3 is CASSLGQLDTQYF. The CDR3 DNA follows: TGCGCCAGCAGCCTCGGACAGTTAGATACGCAGTATTTT.

There are many counts of this clonotype. J is TRBJ2-3 and V is TRBV6-6, with 9 positions matching TRBD2. The V gene end was trimmed by 10 bases and the J gene end by 4 bases; junction bases not matched to a gene: 15. Germline loops: CDR1 MNHNY, CDR2 SVGAGI (reference sequence). The CDR3 has 16 residues. CDR3 amino acids: CAIENTFSGGSDTQYF. CDR3 nucleotide sequence: TGTGCCATCGAAAATACTTTCAGCGGGGGGTCAGATACGCAGTATTTT.

The J gene is TRBJ1-1, the V gene TRBV6-2 or TRBV6-3, with 8 bases matching TRBD1. V dropped 4 bases and J dropped 11; count of bases not matched to a gene: 9. The CDR3 covers 13 residues. Germline values: CDR1 MNHEY, CDR2 SVGEGT. The CDR3 DNA reads TGTGCCAGCAGTTCGGGACAGGCCAGGATGGCTTTCTTT. It is translated as CASSSGQARMAFF.

The rearrangement joins TRBV6-5 to TRBJ2-6; maybe TRBD1 (6 bases). The germline gives CDR1 MNHEY, CDR2 SVGAGI. There are 14 residues in the CDR3. Trimming removed 6 bases at V and 3 bases at J, with 9 bases between. CDR3: CASRSGVGANVLTF. The CDR3 DNA sequence: TGTGCCAGCAGATCAGGGGTTGGGGCCAACGTCCTGACTTTC.

A single count supports this clonotype. Being one base from a much bigger clone, this may be a read error. V is TRBV20-1 and J is TRBJ1-3; D gene uncertain. V gave up 0 bases and J gave up 4 bases, with 13 bases separating them. This CDR3 has 15 residues. The germline V gene encodes CDR1 DFQATT and CDR2 SNEGSKA (reference sequence). The CDR3 DNA follows: TGCAGTGCTAGAGATTCTAAAGTCCGCGGAAACACCATATATTTT. Translated, it gives CSARDSKVRGNTIYF.

This clonotype was recorded many times. V is TRBV7-8 and J is TRBJ2-3; D is possibly TRBD2 (5 bases). Germline V gene data show CDR1 as SGHVS and CDR2 as FQNEAQ. The CDR3 sequence is 15 residues long. Trimming pared 3 bases from V and 4 bases from J, leaving 14 bases between. Written as DNA, the CDR3 is TGTGCCAGCAGCTTGCGGGCCCCCAAGGCAGATACGCAGTATTTT. This encodes CASSLRAPKADTQYF.

V usage is TRBV11-2 and J usage is TRBJ2-1; D gene ambiguous. V lost 1 base and J lost 5, with 6 bases in between. Per the germline V gene, CDR1 is SGHAT and CDR2 is FQNNGV. The CDR3 has 13 amino acids. The CDR3 region has the DNA TGTGCCAGCAGCTTAGGTATTCACAATGAGCAGTTCTTC. This translates into CASSLGIHNEQFF. The full variable domain, completed using reference TRBV11-2 and TRBJ2-1, is EAGVAQSPRYKIIEKRQSVAFWCNPISGHATLYWYQQILGQGPKLLIQFQNNGVVDDSQLPKDRFSAERLKGVDSTLKIQPAKLEDSAVYLCASSLGIHNEQFFGPGTRLTVL.

This clonotype was detected ten times or more. This chain links TRBV5-4 with TRBJ1-1; possibly TRBD1 for D (5 bases). Germline-derived CDR1 and CDR2 are SGHNT and YYREEE (reference sequence). V was cut by 5 bases and J by 5 bases, with 16 bases left in between. The CDR3 totals 14 residues. The CDR3 DNA reads TGTGCCAGCAGATTTCAATCAGGGAAAACTGAAGCTTTCTTT. Its protein product is CASRFQSGKTEAFF.

For this clonotype: Mismatch with germline at one junction end may stem from a read error. J is TRBJ2-7 and V is TRBV7-2; tentatively, D is TRBD2 (6 bases). Germline V gene data show CDR1 as SGHTA and CDR2 as FQGNSA. The CDR3 runs to 14 residues. This CDR3 is CAGSYSPGAYEQYF. CDR3 DNA: TGTGCCGGCAGCTACAGTCCGGGAGCGTACGAGCAGTACTTC. Full variable domain (outside the CDR3, taken from reference TRBV7-2 and TRBJ2-7): GAGVSQSPSNKVTEKGKDVELRCDPISGHTALYWYRQSLGQGLEFLIYFQGNSAPDKSGLPSDRFSAERTGGSVSTLTIQRTQQEDSAVYLCAGSYSPGAYEQYFGPGTRLTVT.

This chain connects TRBV5-5 to TRBJ1-1; 8 nucleotides match TRBD1. CDR1 and CDR2 from the germline V gene are SGHKS and YYEKEE (reference sequence). This CDR3 spans 16 amino acids. V was clipped by 7 bases and J by 3 bases; unmatched bases: 14. The CDR3 here is CASRSQGALADTEAFF. The CDR3 region has the DNA TGTGCCAGCCGGAGTCAGGGGGCGCTTGCGGACACTGAAGCTTTCTTT.

The chain carries TRBV5-1 and TRBJ1-1; D perhaps matches TRBD1 (5 bases). The CDR3 has 15 amino acids. CDR1 and CDR2 (germline): SGHRS, YFSETQ. V lost 4 bases, J lost 4 bases, and 17 bases lay in between. CDR3 amino acids: CASSPNRNAATEAFF. DNA of the CDR3: TGCGCCAGCAGCCCCAACAGGAACGCGGCCACTGAAGCTTTCTTT.

The table lists this clonotype with many counts. The chain carries TRBV28 and TRBJ1-2; possibly TRBD1 for D (6 bases). This CDR3 has 15 amino acids. Germline V gene sequence: CDR1 MDHEN, CDR2 SYDVKM. V gave up 5 bases and J gave up 4 bases, with 17 bases separating them. CDR3 sequence reads: CASSIAPGDLYGYTF. CDR3 DNA sequence: TGTGCCAGCAGTATTGCTCCAGGGGATCTCTATGGCTACACCTTC.

This clonotype was counted a few times. This chain joins TRBV6-5 and TRBJ2-2; D is perhaps TRBD1 (5 bases). The V gene's germline CDR1 is MNHEY and CDR2 SVGAGI. The CDR3 is made up of 15 amino acids. Trimming cost V 2 bases and J 3 bases, with 10 bases left between them. The CDR3 nucleotides read TGTGCCAGCAGTTACGATAGGGGCCACACCGGGGAGCTGTTTTTT. This codes for CASSYDRGHTGELFF.

The table lists this clonotype with a few counts. This chain uses TRBV5-1 with TRBJ1-2; 8 positions agree with TRBD1. J was trimmed by 4 bases and V by 4 bases; bases with no gene match: 9. Germline values: CDR1 SGHRS, CDR2 YFSETQ. This CDR3 is built from 15 residues. The CDR3, as DNA: TGCGCCAGCAGCAGGGGACAGGATCAGGGCTATGGCTACACCTTC. Residues: CASSRGQDQGYGYTF.

Many counts were recorded for this clonotype. The genes are TRBV2 and TRBJ1-5, with D maybe TRBD1 (6 bases). Trimming took off 5 bases at V and 3 bases at J, with 11 bases between the two ends. Per the germline V gene, CDR1 is SNHLY and CDR2 is FYNNEI. The CDR3 runs 14 residues. The chain's CDR3 is CASSQQGLNQPQHF. CDR3 bases: TGTGCCAGCAGTCAACAGGGCCTCAATCAGCCCCAGCATTTT. The full variable domain, its missing parts supplied by reference TRBV2 and TRBJ1-5, is EPEVTQTPSHQVTQMGQEVILRCVPISNHLYFYWYRQILGQKVEFLVSFYNNEISEKSEIFDDQFSVERPDGSNFTLKIRSTKLEDSAMYFCASSQQGLNQPQHFGDGTRLSIL.

This chain joins TRBV20-1 and TRBJ2-3; 7 positions match TRBD1. Germline lookup yields CDR1 DFQATT and CDR2 SNEGSKA (reference sequence). This CDR3 has 14 amino acids. The ends lost 5 bases at V and 5 bases at J; junction bases unmatched: 10. CDR3 DNA sequence: TGCAGTGCTTTCAAGACAGGGATTGTAGATACGCAGTATTTT. It encodes CSAFKTGIVDTQYF.

This clonotype was recorded at least ten times. The chain joins TRBV7-2 to TRBJ1-2; D gene unclear. Trimming cost V 2 bases and J 4 bases, with 8 bases left between them. The germline V gene encodes CDR1 SGHTA and CDR2 FQGNSA. This CDR3 has 13 amino acids. The DNA of the CDR3 is TGTGCCAGCAGCTTATTTGTGAGCTATGGCTACACCTTC. Its protein is CASSLFVSYGYTF.

This clonotype has at least ten counts. The genes are TRBV5-4 and TRBJ2-3; D gene uncertain. Germline CDR1 reads SGHNT; CDR2 reads YYREEE (reference sequence). The CDR3 covers 13 residues. Trimming took 4 bases from V and 5 from J, leaving 11 bases between them. The CDR3 is CASSLPQEDTQYF. In DNA, the CDR3 is TGTGCCAGCAGCCTTCCTCAGGAAGATACGCAGTATTTT.

V is TRBV5-5 and J is TRBJ1-1; D is ambiguous. Germline assignment: CDR1 SGHKS and CDR2 YYEKEE (reference sequence). With 3 bases removed from V and 0 bases from J, the gap between germline ends came to 6 bases. The CDR3 totals 13 residues. CDR3 nucleotide sequence: TGTGCCAGCAGCTCCGAGCTGAACACTGAAGCTTTCTTT. Amino acids: CASSSELNTEAFF.